Detailed here is one TCR beta chain. Treatment given: 15 to 20 received Ad26.COV2.S at low or high dose, single or two shots; several received placebo; per-sample allocation not given. After the first vaccine or placebo injection, samples were drawn on day 63. The data derive from a study of Ad26.COV2.S vaccination and SARS-CoV-2 variants. The table came from immunoSEQ multiplex PCR; TCRdb's copy has only in-frame clones and leaves some out. The repertoire holds 440,000 or so clones, with 90% as singletons. The J segment lost 2 bases and the V segment lost 1 base, leaving 1 base of the junction unmatched. Germline-derived CDR1 and CDR2 are MGHRA and YSYEKL. The CDR3 has 14 amino acids.

This clonotype was sampled from a person aged 18 to 59 who received the Ad26.COV2.S COVID-19 vaccine or a placebo. The sample here was peripheral blood, taken in a trial of Ad26.COV2.S vaccine versus placebo. This chain joins TRBV4-1 and TRBJ2-7, with 8 bases aligning to TRBD1. The CDR3 reads CASSQVQGAYEQYF. CDR3 nucleotides: TGCGCCAGCAGCCAAGTACAGGGGGCCTACGAGCAGTACTTC.